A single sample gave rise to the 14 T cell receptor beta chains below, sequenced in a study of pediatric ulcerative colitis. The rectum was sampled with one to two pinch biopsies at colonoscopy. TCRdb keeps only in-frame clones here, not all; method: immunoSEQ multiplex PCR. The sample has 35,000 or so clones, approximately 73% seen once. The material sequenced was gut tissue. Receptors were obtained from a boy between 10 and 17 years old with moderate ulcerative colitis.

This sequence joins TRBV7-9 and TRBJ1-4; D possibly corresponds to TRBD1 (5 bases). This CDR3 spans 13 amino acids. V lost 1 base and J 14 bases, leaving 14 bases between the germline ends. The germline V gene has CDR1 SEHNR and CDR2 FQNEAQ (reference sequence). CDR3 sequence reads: CASSLGGGSKLFF. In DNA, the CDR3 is TGTGCCAGCAGCTTAGGTGGGGGATCCAAGCTGTTTTTT.

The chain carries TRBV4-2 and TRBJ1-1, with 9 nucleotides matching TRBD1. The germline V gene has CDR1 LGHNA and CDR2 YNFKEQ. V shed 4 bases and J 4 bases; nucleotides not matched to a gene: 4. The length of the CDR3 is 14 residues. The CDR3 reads CASSLRQGGTEAFF. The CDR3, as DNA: TGTGCCAGCAGCCTACGACAGGGGGGCACTGAAGCTTTCTTT.

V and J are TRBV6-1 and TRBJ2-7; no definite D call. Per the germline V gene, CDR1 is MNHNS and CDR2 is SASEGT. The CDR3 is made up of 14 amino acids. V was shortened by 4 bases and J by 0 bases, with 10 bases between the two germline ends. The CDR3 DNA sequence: TGTGCCAGCAGTGGCCGGGTAGGCTCCTACGAGCAGTACTTC. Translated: CASSGRVGSYEQYF.

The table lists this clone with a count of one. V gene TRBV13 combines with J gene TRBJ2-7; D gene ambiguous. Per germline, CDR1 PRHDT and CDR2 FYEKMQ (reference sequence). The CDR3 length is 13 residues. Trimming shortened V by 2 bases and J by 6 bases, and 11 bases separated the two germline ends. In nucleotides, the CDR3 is TGTGCCAGCAGCTTACTTGTCCTCGGCGAGCAGTACTTC. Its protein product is CASSLLVLGEQYF.

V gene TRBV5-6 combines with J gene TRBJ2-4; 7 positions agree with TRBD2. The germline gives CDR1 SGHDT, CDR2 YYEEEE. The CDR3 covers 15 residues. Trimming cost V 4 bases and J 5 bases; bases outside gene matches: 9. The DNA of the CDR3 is TGTGCCAGCAGCCCCTGGTGGGGGGGTGAAAACATTCAGTACTTC. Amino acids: CASSPWWGGENIQYF.

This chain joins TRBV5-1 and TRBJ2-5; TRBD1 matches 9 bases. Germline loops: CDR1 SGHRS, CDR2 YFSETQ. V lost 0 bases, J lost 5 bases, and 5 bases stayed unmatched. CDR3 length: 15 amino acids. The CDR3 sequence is CASSLAGTGLETQYF. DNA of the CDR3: TGCGCCAGCAGCTTGGCCGGGACAGGGTTGGAGACCCAGTACTTC.

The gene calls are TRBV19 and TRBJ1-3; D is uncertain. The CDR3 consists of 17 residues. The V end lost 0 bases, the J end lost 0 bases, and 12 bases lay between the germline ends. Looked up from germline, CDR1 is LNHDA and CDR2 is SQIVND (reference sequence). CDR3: CASSIDWNPYSGNTIYF. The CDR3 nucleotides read TGTGCCAGTAGTATAGATTGGAACCCTTACTCTGGAAACACCATATATTTT.

The CDR3 DNA follows: TGTGCCAGCAGCCCTCCTGGGGAGGGGTTAGTCAACGAGCAGTACTTC. Its translation is CASSPPGEGLVNEQYF. V and J are TRBV13 and TRBJ2-7; 7 bases are shared with TRBD2. J gave up 5 bases and V 5 bases, and 15 bases lay outside the gene matches. The CDR3 runs to 16 residues. The germline CDR1 and CDR2 sequences are PRHDT and FYEKMQ (reference sequence).

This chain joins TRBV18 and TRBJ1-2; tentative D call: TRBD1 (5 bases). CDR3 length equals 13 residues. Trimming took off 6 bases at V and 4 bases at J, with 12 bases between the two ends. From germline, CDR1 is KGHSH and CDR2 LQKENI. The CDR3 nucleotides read TGTGCCAGCTCCCGGGGGGGTACCTATGGCTACACCTTC. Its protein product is CASSRGGTYGYTF.

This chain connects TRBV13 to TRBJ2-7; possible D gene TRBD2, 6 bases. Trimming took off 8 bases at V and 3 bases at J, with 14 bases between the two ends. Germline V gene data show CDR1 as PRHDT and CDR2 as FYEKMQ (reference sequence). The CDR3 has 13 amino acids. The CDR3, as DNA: TGTGCCAGCTCCCGCGAGGGAGGCTACGAGCAGTACTTC. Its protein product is CASSREGGYEQYF.

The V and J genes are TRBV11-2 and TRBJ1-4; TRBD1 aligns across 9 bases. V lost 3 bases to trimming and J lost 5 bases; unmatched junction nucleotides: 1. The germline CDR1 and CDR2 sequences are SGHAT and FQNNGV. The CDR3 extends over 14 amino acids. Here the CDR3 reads CASSFGQGNEKLFF. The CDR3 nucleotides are TGTGCCAGCAGCTTCGGACAGGGGAATGAAAAACTGTTTTTT.

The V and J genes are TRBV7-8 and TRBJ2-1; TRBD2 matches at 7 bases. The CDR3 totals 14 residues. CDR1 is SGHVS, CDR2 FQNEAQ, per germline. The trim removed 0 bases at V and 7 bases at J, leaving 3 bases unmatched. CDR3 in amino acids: CASSLAGGVNEQFF. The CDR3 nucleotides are TGTGCCAGCAGCTTAGCGGGGGGGGTAAATGAGCAGTTCTTC. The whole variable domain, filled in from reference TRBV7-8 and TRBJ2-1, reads GAGVSQSPRYKVAKRGQDVALRCDPISGHVSLFWYQQALGQGPEFLTYFQNEAQLDKSGLPSDRFFAERPEGSVSTLKIQRTQQEDSAVYLCASSLAGGVNEQFFGPGTRLTVL.

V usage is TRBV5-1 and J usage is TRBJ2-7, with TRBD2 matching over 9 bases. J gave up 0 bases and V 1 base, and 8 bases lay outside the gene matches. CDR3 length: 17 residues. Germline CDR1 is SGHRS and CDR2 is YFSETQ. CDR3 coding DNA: TGCGCCAGCAGCTTGATAGTAGCGGGAGATTCCTCCTACGAGCAGTACTTC. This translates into CASSLIVAGDSSYEQYF.

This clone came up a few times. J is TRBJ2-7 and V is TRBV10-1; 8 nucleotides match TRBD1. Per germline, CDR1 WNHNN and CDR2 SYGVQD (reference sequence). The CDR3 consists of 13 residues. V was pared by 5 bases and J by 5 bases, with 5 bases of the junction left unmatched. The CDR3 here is CASSMDRVNEQYF. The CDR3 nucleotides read TGCGCCAGCAGTATGGACAGGGTCAACGAGCAGTACTTC.